A single sample gave rise to the 17 T cell receptor beta chains below, sequenced in a study of Graves' ophthalmopathy and Graves' hyperthyroidism. Amplification of the TCR beta CDR3 regions used RNA transcripts (as template). The first-round RT-PCR employed HTBI primers together with the Qiagen OneStep RT-PCR kit. A multiplex PCR was then performed as the second round. From the multiplex PCR reads, TCRdb called clonotypes with MiXCR, one entry per CDR3 protein. This table has roughly 350,000 distinct CDR3 sequences, about a sixth appearing once. Source material: peripheral blood. The source of these receptors is an adult woman with stable Graves' hyperthyroidism.

Notes on this clonotype: A junction boundary mismatches the germline segment, possibly from a read error. This chain joins TRBV30 and TRBJ2-5; 10 nucleotides line up with TRBD2. The V gene's germline CDR1 is GTSNPN and CDR2 SVGIG (reference sequence). There are 15 residues in the CDR3. CDR3 protein: CARSGASGSLETQYF. CDR3 nucleotides: TGTGCCCGGAGTGGGGCTAGCGGGAGTTTGGAGACCCAGTACTTC.

This clonotype appeared many times. This chain uses TRBV6-2 or TRBV6-3 with TRBJ1-1, with D perhaps TRBD1 (6 bases). Trimming left V 8 bases short and J 3 bases short, with 10 bases between. CDR1 and CDR2 from the germline V gene are MNHEY and SVGEGT. The CDR3 runs to 12 residues. The CDR3 reads CASLQGHTEAFF. For the CDR3, the DNA is TGTGCCAGCCTGCAGGGGCACACTGAAGCTTTCTTT.

This clonotype was observed a handful of times. V usage is TRBV20-1 and J usage is TRBJ2-7; 10 bases map to TRBD1. Germline V gene lookup returns CDR1 DFQATT and CDR2 SNEGSKA (reference sequence). The CDR3 totals 13 residues. V gave up 8 bases and J gave up 4 bases; unmatched junction bases: 8. Here the CDR3 DNA reads TGCAGTCCGGACCGGGACAGGGGTTACGAGCAGTACTTC. As protein: CSPDRDRGYEQYF.

The rearrangement joins TRBV20-1 to TRBJ2-1; 7 nucleotides align to TRBD2. The CDR3 sequence is 17 residues long. Germline trimming cut 2 bases from V and 3 bases from J; bases unmatched to any gene: 13. The germline CDR1 and CDR2 sequences are DFQATT and SNEGSKA (reference sequence). As DNA, the CDR3 is TGCAGTGCTAGACCATCTGGGGCGGGAGTTGGCTACAATGAGCAGTTCTTC. Residues: CSARPSGAGVGYNEQFF.

The rearrangement uses TRBV15 and TRBJ2-6; possibly TRBD1 for D (6 bases). Germline-derived CDR1 and CDR2 are LNHNV and YYDKDF (reference sequence). CDR3 length equals 16 residues. V was clipped by 5 bases and J by 0 bases, with 11 bases between them. Here the CDR3 reads CATSRTVYSGANVLTF. The CDR3 DNA is TGTGCCACCAGCCGGACAGTCTACTCTGGGGCCAACGTCCTGACTTTC.

This clonotype was counted at least ten times. V usage is TRBV5-1 and J usage is TRBJ1-1, with D possibly matching TRBD1 (5 bases). The V end lost 1 base, the J end lost 2 bases, and 12 bases lay between the germline ends. The germline V gene encodes CDR1 SGHRS and CDR2 YFSETQ. This CDR3 contains 15 residues. The CDR3 sequence is CASSLSTAGNTEAFF. As DNA, the CDR3 is TGCGCCAGCAGCTTGTCGACAGCTGGTAACACTGAAGCTTTCTTT.

This clonotype was counted many times. The chain couples TRBV12-3 or TRBV12-4 to TRBJ1-2; TRBD1 agrees at 8 bases. This CDR3 is built from 15 residues. Trimming took 5 bases from V and 7 from J; bases not matched to a gene: 12. The CDR3: CASSPLDRGRGGYTF. CDR3 coding DNA: TGTGCCAGCAGTCCCCTAGACAGGGGAAGAGGTGGCTACACCTTC.

This clonotype was counted many times. V is TRBV12-3 or TRBV12-4 and J is TRBJ1-2; unclear D gene. The CDR3 loop spans 13 amino acids. Trimming shortened V by 3 bases and J by 7 bases, and 12 bases separated the two germline ends. The CDR3 region has the DNA TGTGCCAGCAGTTTCGGCCCGGGATTTGGCTACACCTTC. This gives the protein CASSFGPGFGYTF.

This clonotype was seen more than once but under ten times. The CDR3 protein is CASSLPGLAVAKNIQYF. The CDR3, as DNA: TGTGCCAGCAGCTTGCCGGGACTAGCGGTAGCCAAAAACATTCAGTACTTC. V is TRBV7-2 and J is TRBJ2-4; 11 bases align to TRBD2. Germline trimming cut 3 bases from V and 0 bases from J; bases unmatched to any gene: 4. CDR1 and CDR2 (germline): SGHTA, FQGNSA. The CDR3 consists of 17 residues.

This clonotype occurred many times. The chain joins TRBV7-2 to TRBJ2-2; no firm D call. The CDR3 runs to 12 residues. The germline V gene encodes CDR1 SGHTA and CDR2 FQGNSA. The ends were cut back, 1 base at V and 7 bases at J, with 4 bases in the middle. The CDR3, as DNA: TGTGCCAGCAGCTTAGGGCGCGGGGAGCTGTTTTTT. Protein product: CASSLGRGELFF.

This clonotype was counted many times. The CDR3 sequence is CASSFSPTGREQYF. For the CDR3, the DNA is TGTGCCAGCAGTTTTAGTCCGACAGGGCGGGAGCAGTACTTC. This chain links TRBV28 with TRBJ2-7; 7 bases line up with TRBD1. Germline CDR1 MDHEN, CDR2 SYDVKM. The CDR3 is 14 amino acids. The ends lost 3 bases at V and 7 bases at J; junction bases unmatched: 9.

As concerns this clonotype: The conserved phenylalanine or tryptophan is not found at the CDR3 terminus, so this likely reflects a read error. This chain joins TRBV3-1 and TRBJ2-5; D is unclear. Germline loops: CDR1 LGHDT, CDR2 YNNKEL (reference sequence). V lost 1 base and J 2 bases, leaving 5 bases between the germline ends. This CDR3 has 13 amino acids. The CDR3 protein is CASSQAEQETQYS. CDR3 in DNA: TGTGCCAGCAGCCAAGCGGAACAAGAGACCCAGTACTCC.

For this clonotype: One end of the junction does not line up with germline, which may come from a read error. The chain links TRBV28 to TRBJ1-5, with TRBD1 identical over 9 bases. Per the germline V gene, CDR1 is MDHEN and CDR2 is SYDVKM. The CDR3 contains 14 residues. The CDR3 sequence: CASIPGQGNQAQHF. The CDR3 DNA sequence: TGTGCCAGCATCCCGGGACAGGGCAATCAGGCCCAGCATTTT.

The chain employs TRBV28 and TRBJ2-7; 8 positions match TRBD1. Germline V gene data show CDR1 as MDHEN and CDR2 as SYDVKM. After removal of 5 bases from V and 0 bases from J, the junction contained 6 bases not matched to a gene. The CDR3 contains 15 residues. Written as DNA, the CDR3 is TGTGCCAGCAGTGGGGGACAGGAAGGCTCCTACGAGCAGTACTTC. Translated: CASSGGQEGSYEQYF.

This clonotype was seen at least ten times. The gene calls are TRBV28 and TRBJ2-4; D might be TRBD2 (7 bases). The CDR3 loop spans 18 amino acids. The V and J ends lost 8 bases and 0 bases respectively, with 23 bases between them. In germline, CDR1 is MDHEN, CDR2 SYDVKM. The CDR3 is CASCRGAGEPIAKNIQYF. In DNA, the CDR3 is TGTGCCAGCTGCCGGGGGGCAGGCGAACCGATAGCCAAAAACATTCAGTACTTC.

J is TRBJ1-2 and V is TRBV3-1; 9 bases line up with TRBD1. The CDR3 runs to 14 residues. In germline, CDR1 is LGHDT, CDR2 YNNKEL (reference sequence). V was pared by 4 bases and J by 12 bases, with 12 bases of the junction left unmatched. CDR3 protein: CASSPNRDRDFHTF. CDR3 coding DNA: TGTGCCAGCAGCCCAAACCGGGACAGGGACTTCCACACCTTC.

Many counts were recorded for this clonotype. Here the CDR3 DNA reads TGTGCCAGCAGTTGGACAGGGTTACAGCCCCAGCATTTT. Its translation: CASSWTGLQPQHF. The chain uses TRBV27 and TRBJ1-5; the match to TRBD1 covers 8 bases. CDR1 and CDR2 from the germline V gene are MNHEY and SMNVEV (reference sequence). CDR3 length: 13 amino acids. J was trimmed by 7 bases and V by 4 bases; bases with no gene match: 3.